This T cell receptor beta chain comes out of a study of monozygotic twins with inflammatory bowel disease. Study outcomes and limitations: Lower sharing of clonotypes with other individuals was seen in IBD patients than in healthy twins. This was most marked in patients showing signs of disease activity.

Phlebotomy per donor yielded a single 2.5 ml blood sample. TCRdb re-called the 5' RACE reads; every CDR3 protein appears as one record, without DNA. Its table records over 200,000 distinct CDR3 sequences. The V gene's germline CDR1 is MNHNY and CDR2 SVGAGI (reference sequence). The CDR3 runs to 12 residues. To note about this clonotype: Its target is unknown.

The chain carries TRBV6-6 and TRBJ2-1; there is no DNA to check the TCRdb D call of TRBD1. The receptor was derived from a human donor with ulcerative colitis or Crohn's disease, or a healthy co-twin of an affected twin (not recorded which). The sequenced material came from blood. CDR3 region: CASSRTNNEQFF.